The present TCR beta chain was sequenced within a study of T cell responses to AZD1222 COVID-19 vaccine. The V segment lost 2 bases and the J segment 1 base; nucleotides outside the gene matches: 3. In germline, CDR1 is LNHNV, CDR2 YYDKDF (reference sequence). This CDR3 is built from 16 residues. Overall study findings and caveats: Scientists sampled the repertoires only once the peak T cell response had passed. Spike was spanned by vaccine-associated CD4 TCRs, with dominance at 160-218 and 743-854.

Comment on this clone: Its antigen remains unidentified.

Clones were sequenced by immunoSEQ multiplex PCR, and TCRdb holds only the in-frame ones, with some missing. The top ten hold roughly a sixth of the sample, which has 110,000 or so clones, 86% seen once. The material sequenced was peripheral blood, taken 28 days after the second AZD1222 dose. The TCR sequence derives from an adult who received the AZD1222 COVID-19 vaccine. This sequence joins TRBV15 and TRBJ2-3, with 10 bases lining up with TRBD1. CDR3 sequence: CATSRRQGAGTDTQYF. The CDR3 coding sequence is TGTGCCACCAGCAGACGACAGGGGGCGGGCACAGATACGCAGTATTTT.